This T cell receptor (beta chain) was captured in a study of cytotoxic CD8 clonotypes in ibrutinib-treated CLL. Study-wide background: Per sample, productive templates averaged 255,043 and productive rearrangements averaged around 94,000. Study results and limitations: The study found clonality rose at ibrutinib response, then fell toward baseline at progression. Age-matched healthy donor levels were exceeded by baseline clonality, which tracked circulating CD8+ T-cell counts.

Clones were sequenced by immunoSEQ multiplex PCR, and TCRdb holds only the in-frame ones, with some missing. The top ten hold 5.7% of the sample, which has about 68,000 clones, more than 60% seen once. A remark on this clone: Its antigen is unidentified.

This sample comprised PBMCs, obtained after 12 months of ibrutinib treatment. The TCR originated in a human donor with chronic lymphocytic leukemia.

CDR3 protein: CASSYGREDTQYF. The CDR3 region has the DNA TGTGCCAGCAGTTACGGAAGAGAAGATACGCAGTATTTT. The chain links TRBV6-6 to TRBJ2-3; D is uncertain. V was clipped by 2 bases and J by 5 bases, with 8 bases between them. The CDR3 runs 13 residues. Germline CDR1 MNHNY, CDR2 SVGAGI (reference sequence).